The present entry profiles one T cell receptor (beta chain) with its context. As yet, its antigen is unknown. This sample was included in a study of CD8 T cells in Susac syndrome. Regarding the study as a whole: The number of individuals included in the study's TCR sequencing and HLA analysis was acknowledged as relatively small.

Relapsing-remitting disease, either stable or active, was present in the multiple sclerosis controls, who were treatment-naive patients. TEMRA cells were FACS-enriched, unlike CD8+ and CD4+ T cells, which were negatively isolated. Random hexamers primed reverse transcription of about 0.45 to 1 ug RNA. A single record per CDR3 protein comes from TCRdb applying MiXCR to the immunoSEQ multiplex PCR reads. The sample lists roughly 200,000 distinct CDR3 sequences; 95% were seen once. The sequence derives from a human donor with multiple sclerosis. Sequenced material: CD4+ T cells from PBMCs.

The CDR3 region is CSARGVNQPQHF. CDR3 coding DNA: TGCAGTGCTAGGGGGGTTAATCAGCCCCAGCATTTT. The rearrangement uses TRBV20-1 and TRBJ1-5; possible D gene TRBD1, 5 bases. From germline, CDR1 is DFQATT and CDR2 SNEGSKA (reference sequence). V lost 3 bases and J lost 4, with 7 bases in between. The length of the CDR3 is 12 residues.